Sequencing of this TCR beta chain was carried out in a study of beta chain features in type 1 diabetes. Study in general: Comparable age, gender and cell yields were observed in patients relative to healthy donors. Across every sample, around 110,000,000 sorted cells were examined in total. Findings and caveats of the study: A moderate, significant TCRB CDR3 shortening appeared in type 1 diabetes across four CD4+ subsets. Because the template was cDNA, high-expressing cells might be over-represented.

The V segment lost 1 base and the J segment 4 bases; nucleotides outside the gene matches: 13. Germline V lookup: CDR1 GTSNPN, CDR2 SVGIG (reference sequence). The CDR3 is made up of 16 amino acids. This clone turned up a few times. Its antigen is not known. Expressed TCRB transcripts were sequenced after all isolated RNA was converted to cDNA. TCRdb's table, derived via immunoSEQ multiplex PCR, lists solely in-frame clones and lacks some. The data hold 600,000 to 750,000 clones, with approximately 13% observed a single time. Sequencing was done on a sample of naive CD4+ T cells from blood. V gene TRBV30 combines with J gene TRBJ2-7; TRBD1 agrees at 7 bases. The source is a man in his thirties or forties with type 1 diabetes. As DNA, the CDR3 is TGTGCCTGGAGTGCCATAGGGACAGTCTTCTTTTACGAGCAGTACTTC. Its translation: CAWSAIGTVFFYEQYF.